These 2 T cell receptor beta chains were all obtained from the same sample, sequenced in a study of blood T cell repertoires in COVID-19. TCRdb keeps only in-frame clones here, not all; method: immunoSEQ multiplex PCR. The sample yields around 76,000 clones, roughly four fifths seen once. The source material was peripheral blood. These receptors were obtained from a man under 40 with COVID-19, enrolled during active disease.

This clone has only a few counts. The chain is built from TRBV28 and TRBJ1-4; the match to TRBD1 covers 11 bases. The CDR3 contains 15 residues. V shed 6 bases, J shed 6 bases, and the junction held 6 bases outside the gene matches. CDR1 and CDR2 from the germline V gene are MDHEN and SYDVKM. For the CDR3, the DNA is TGTGCCAGCAGCCTACAGGGACAGGGGGATGAAAAACTGTTTTTT. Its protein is CASSLQGQGDEKLFF.

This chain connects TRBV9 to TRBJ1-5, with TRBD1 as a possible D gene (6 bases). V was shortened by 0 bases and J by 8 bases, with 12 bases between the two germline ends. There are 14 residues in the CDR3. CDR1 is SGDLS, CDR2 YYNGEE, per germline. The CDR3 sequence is CASSVAGDLKPQHF. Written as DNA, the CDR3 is TGTGCCAGCAGCGTAGCAGGGGACCTCAAGCCCCAGCATTTT.